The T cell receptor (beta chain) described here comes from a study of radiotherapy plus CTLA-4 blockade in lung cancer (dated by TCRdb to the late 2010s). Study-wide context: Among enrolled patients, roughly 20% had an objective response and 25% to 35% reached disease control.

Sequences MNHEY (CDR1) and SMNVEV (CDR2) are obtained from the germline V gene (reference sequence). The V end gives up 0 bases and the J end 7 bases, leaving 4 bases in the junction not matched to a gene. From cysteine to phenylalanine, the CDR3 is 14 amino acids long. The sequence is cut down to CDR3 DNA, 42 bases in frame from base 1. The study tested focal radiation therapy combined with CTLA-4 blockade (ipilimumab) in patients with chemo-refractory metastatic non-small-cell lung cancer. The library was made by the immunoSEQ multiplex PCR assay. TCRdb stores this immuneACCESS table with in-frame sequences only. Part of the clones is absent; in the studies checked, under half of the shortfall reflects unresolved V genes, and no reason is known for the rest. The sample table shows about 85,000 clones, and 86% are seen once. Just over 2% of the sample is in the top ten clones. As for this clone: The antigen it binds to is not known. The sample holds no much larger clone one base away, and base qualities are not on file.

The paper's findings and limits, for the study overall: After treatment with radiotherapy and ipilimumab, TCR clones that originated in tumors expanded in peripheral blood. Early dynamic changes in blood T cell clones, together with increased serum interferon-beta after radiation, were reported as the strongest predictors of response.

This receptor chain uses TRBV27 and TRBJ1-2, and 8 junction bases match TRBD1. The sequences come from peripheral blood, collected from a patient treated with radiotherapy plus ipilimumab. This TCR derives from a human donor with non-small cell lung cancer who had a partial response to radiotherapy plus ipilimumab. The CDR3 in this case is CASSLSGTGIGYTF. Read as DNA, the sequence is TGTGCCAGCAGTTTATCTGGGACAGGCATTGGCTACACCTTC.